Sequencing of this T cell receptor beta chain was carried out in a study of PD-1 blockade in classical Hodgkin lymphoma. General observations from the study: The baseline diversity of complete responders showed similarity to that of newly diagnosed patients. In CD4+ cells, TCR diversity went up significantly by C4D1, but in CD8+ cells it did not. There remain no defined causes for the repertoire differences, which possibly reflect disease activity or prior therapy.

The CDR3 has 15 residues. V gave up 5 bases and J gave up 4 bases; unmatched junction bases: 5. Germline CDR1 reads PRHDT; CDR2 reads FYEKMQ (reference sequence). This clone appeared a single time. Its matching antigen is unknown. Each of the patients experienced relapse following autologous stem cell transplantation, and their brentuximab vedotin exposure differed. Produced via immunoSEQ multiplex PCR; TCRdb's table is partial and in-frame only. This sample has tens of thousands of clones, with about 93% found just once. J is TRBJ2-1 and V is TRBV13, with TRBD1 matching 10 bases. This sequence was found in a human donor with classical Hodgkin lymphoma. The input for sequencing was peripheral blood mononuclear cells (PBMCs), taken at baseline. The CDR3 nucleotides read TGTGCCAGCAGCCAGACAGGGGGCGAATACAATGAGCAGTTCTTC. It specifies CASSQTGGEYNEQFF.